These 25 T cell receptor beta chains originate from one sample sequenced in a study of T cell responses to AZD1222 COVID-19 vaccine. Here immunoSEQ multiplex PCR was the method, and the copy in TCRdb shows in-frame clones only, minus some. In the table there are roughly 97,000 clones, 93% of which are singletons. The source was peripheral blood, collected on day 0 of AZD1222 vaccination. The receptors derive from an adult in good health.

This sequence joins TRBV7-3 and TRBJ2-7; TRBD1 matches 7 bases. The CDR3 is 14 residues long. Trimming took 5 bases from V and 4 from J; bases not matched to a gene: 8. Germline CDR1 and CDR2: SGHTA and FQGTGA. The CDR3 DNA is TGTGCCAGCAGCGTTCAAGGGGGCGGTTACGAGCAGTACTTC. Translation gives CASSVQGGGYEQYF.

The V and J genes are TRBV29-1 and TRBJ2-5; 7 bases agree with TRBD1. The CDR3 covers 15 residues. Germline assignment: CDR1 SQVTM and CDR2 ANQGSEA. Germline trimming cut 4 bases from V and 5 bases from J; bases unmatched to any gene: 13. The CDR3 coding sequence is TGCAGCGTTGTGGGCGGACAGGAGAGTTTGGAGACCCAGTACTTC. Residues: CSVVGGQESLETQYF.

The chain employs TRBV28 and TRBJ2-5, with TRBD2 matching 8 bases. Looked up from germline, CDR1 is MDHEN and CDR2 is SYDVKM. With V trimmed by 5 bases and J by 5 bases, 10 bases remained unmatched. This CDR3 spans 15 amino acids. CDR3 sequence reads: CASSTPGLDLETQYF. In DNA form, the CDR3 reads TGTGCCAGCAGTACCCCGGGACTAGATTTGGAGACCCAGTACTTC.

This clone was seen a few times. The chain is built from TRBV12-3 or TRBV12-4 and TRBJ1-3, with 10 bases identical to TRBD1. CDR3 length equals 13 residues. The V segment lost 2 bases and the J segment 14 bases; nucleotides outside the gene matches: 6. The CDR3 coding sequence is TGTGCCAGCAGTTTAAGCTCGGGACAGGGGCTATATTTT. It is translated as CASSLSSGQGLYF.

The chain couples TRBV4-1 to TRBJ2-3; 8 bases agree with TRBD1. V lost 4 bases to trimming and J lost 0 bases; unmatched junction nucleotides: 12. The CDR3 runs to 18 residues. Germline CDR1 MGHRA, CDR2 YSYEKL. The CDR3 spells CASSRIPVGQGSTDTQYF. The CDR3 DNA reads TGCGCCAGCAGCCGGATCCCAGTCGGACAGGGAAGCACAGATACGCAGTATTTT.

The chain recombines TRBV11-3 with TRBJ2-1, with D possibly being TRBD1 (5 bases). Trimming stripped 1 base from V and 8 bases from J, with 18 bases between. The germline V gene encodes CDR1 SGHNT and CDR2 YENEEA. The CDR3 is 16 residues long. This CDR3 is CASSLGLTGPGDEQFF. The DNA for the CDR3 is TGTGCCAGCAGCTTAGGCCTTACAGGCCCTGGCGATGAGCAGTTCTTC.

The J gene is TRBJ2-7, the V gene TRBV5-1, with 8 positions matching TRBD1. CDR3 length: 15 amino acids. Per germline, CDR1 SGHRS and CDR2 YFSETQ. J gave up 1 base and V 4 bases, and 7 bases lay outside the gene matches. The CDR3 DNA reads TGCGCCAGCAGCCTACGGACAGGGCGATCCTACGAGCAGTACTTC. Translated: CASSLRTGRSYEQYF.

The V gene is TRBV6-6, the J gene TRBJ2-5; TRBD1 agrees at 7 bases. CDR1 is MNHNY, CDR2 SVGAGI, per germline (reference sequence). J lost 2 bases, V lost 6 bases, and 3 bases had no gene match. CDR3 length: 13 residues. This CDR3 is CASSDREQETQYF. The DNA for the CDR3 is TGTGCCAGCAGCGACAGGGAGCAAGAGACCCAGTACTTC.

On this clone: Additional DNA sequences in this sample encode the identical CDR3. This chain joins TRBV29-1 and TRBJ2-5, with D possibly being TRBD2 (5 bases). The CDR3 has 10 residues. V dropped 6 bases and J dropped 4 bases, with 6 bases sitting between them. Germline CDR1 SQVTM, CDR2 ANQGSEA. The CDR3 nucleotides read TGCAGCGTCGGGGTAGAGACCCAGTACTTC. Its translation: CSVGVETQYF.

This clone has a single count. V is TRBV5-1 and J is TRBJ2-2, with D tentatively TRBD1 or TRBD2 (5 bases each). Germline CDR1 SGHRS, CDR2 YFSETQ. The CDR3 covers 16 residues. With 0 bases removed from V and 5 bases from J, the gap between germline ends came to 14 bases. The CDR3 is CASSLAFGARTGELFF. CDR3 in DNA: TGCGCCAGCAGCTTGGCATTCGGGGCTAGGACCGGGGAGCTGTTTTTT. Full variable domain (remainder filled in from reference TRBV5-1 and TRBJ2-2): KAGVTQTPRYLIKTRGQQVTLSCSPISGHRSVSWYQQTPGQGLQFLFEYFSETQRNKGNFPGRFSGRQFSNSRSEMNVSTLELGDSALYLCASSLAFGARTGELFFGEGSRLTVL.

V usage is TRBV19 and J usage is TRBJ1-1; the match to TRBD1 covers 8 bases. The CDR3 runs 13 residues. CDR1 and CDR2 (germline): LNHDA, SQIVND (reference sequence). J lost 7 bases, V lost 3 bases, and 4 bases had no gene match. The CDR3 DNA sequence: TGTGCCAGTAGTATCCGACAGGGGATTGAAGCTTTCTTT. It specifies CASSIRQGIEAFF.

By sample share, this clone is medium-sized. CDR3 coding DNA: TGTGCCAGCAGCCCGCAGGGGGTTGACAACGAGCAGTACTTC. This sequence encodes CASSPQGVDNEQYF. This sequence joins TRBV9 and TRBJ2-7, with TRBD1 matching over 7 bases. CDR1 SGDLS and CDR2 YYNGEE come from the germline V gene. Germline trimming cut 4 bases from V and 5 bases from J; bases unmatched to any gene: 9. This CDR3 region has 14 residues.

The chain recombines TRBV7-2 with TRBJ2-1; D tentatively reads TRBD1 or TRBD2 (6 bases each). CDR1 is SGHTA and CDR2 is FQGNSA in the germline V gene. The CDR3 is 16 amino acids. V gave up 6 bases and J gave up 4 bases, with 19 bases separating them. CDR3 nucleotide sequence: TGTGCCAGCAGTCCCAGGGGTAGCGGTACGTACAATGAGCAGTTCTTC. Protein product: CASSPRGSGTYNEQFF.

The rearrangement uses TRBV7-2 and TRBJ2-6, with D possibly being TRBD1 or TRBD2 (5 bases each). The CDR3 contains 15 residues. With 6 bases removed from V and 3 bases from J, the gap between germline ends came to 12 bases. Germline V gene sequence: CDR1 SGHTA, CDR2 FQGNSA. This CDR3 is CASSPTDYGANVLTF. The CDR3 bases are TGTGCCAGCAGTCCGACAGACTATGGGGCCAACGTCCTGACTTTC.

The chain has TRBV5-4 and TRBJ2-3, with no clear D. Deletions cut 2 bases from V and 4 bases from J, with 11 bases between. The germline gives CDR1 SGHNT, CDR2 YYREEE (reference sequence). This CDR3 contains 14 residues. CDR3 protein: CASSLSTHSDTQYF. The CDR3, as DNA: TGTGCCAGCAGCTTATCCACCCATTCAGATACGCAGTATTTT.

This clone was seen once. The chain is built from TRBV5-1 and TRBJ1-4, with 8 bases matching TRBD1. Germline CDR1 is SGHRS and CDR2 is YFSETQ. V was pared by 1 base and J by 8 bases, with 4 bases of the junction left unmatched. CDR3 length: 14 residues. CDR3 protein: CASSLQGAGEKLFF. The CDR3 nucleotides are TGCGCCAGCAGCTTGCAGGGGGCCGGGGAAAAACTGTTTTTT.

The gene calls are TRBV11-3 and TRBJ1-3, with D possibly TRBD1 on 5 matching bases. CDR3 length: 15 residues. The germline CDR1 and CDR2 sequences are SGHNT and YENEEA. Between the trimmed V and J ends, which lost 2 bases and 5 bases, there was a span of 13 bases. The CDR3 nucleotides are TGTGCCAGCAGCTTATCTCCCAGGGCTAGAAACACCATATATTTT. This encodes CASSLSPRARNTIYF.

This clone was found once. This chain connects TRBV7-9 to TRBJ1-1, with D perhaps matching TRBD1 (6 bases). Germline V gene sequence: CDR1 SEHNR, CDR2 FQNEAQ (reference sequence). Trimming took off 1 base at V and 0 bases at J, with 9 bases between the two ends. The CDR3 has 15 residues. CDR3 nucleotide sequence: TGTGCCAGCAGCTTAGGACAGGATTTGAACACTGAAGCTTTCTTT. Its protein is CASSLGQDLNTEAFF. Full variable domain (missing parts from reference TRBV7-9 and TRBJ1-1): DTGVSQNPRHKITKRGQNVTFRCDPISEHNRLYWYRQTLGQGPEFLTYFQNEAQLEKSRLLSDRFSAERPKGSFSTLEIQRTEQGDSAMYLCASSLGQDLNTEAFFGQGTRLTVV.

CDR3 sequence (DNA): TGCGCCAGCAGCGAGACAGGCGTCTACAATGAGCAGTTCTTC. It translates to CASSETGVYNEQFF. The chain has TRBV5-1 and TRBJ2-1; TRBD1 might be the D (6 bases). The germline gives CDR1 SGHRS, CDR2 YFSETQ. The CDR3 sequence is 14 residues long. Trimming took off 4 bases at V and 3 bases at J, with 11 bases between the two ends.

This sequence joins TRBV11-3 and TRBJ1-2; the match to TRBD1 covers 7 bases. CDR1 and CDR2 (germline): SGHNT, YENEEA. The CDR3 has 15 amino acids. V dropped 5 bases and J dropped 4; count of bases not matched to a gene: 10. CDR3 DNA: TGTGCCAGCAGCCAGTGGACAGGCTTAGGCTATGGCTACACCTTC. Amino acids: CASSQWTGLGYGYTF.

The V and J genes are TRBV19 and TRBJ1-2; D not certain. Looked up from germline, CDR1 is LNHDA and CDR2 is SQIVND (reference sequence). V shed 7 bases and J shed 4 bases, with 1 base lying between them. The CDR3 loop spans 9 amino acids. This CDR3 reads CASTYGYTF. The CDR3 DNA reads TGTGCCAGTACCTATGGCTACACCTTC.

The CDR3 protein is CASSPFEDTQYF. The CDR3 nucleotides read TGTGCCAGCAGCCCGTTCGAAGATACGCAGTATTTT. V usage is TRBV9 and J usage is TRBJ2-3; D is uncertain. CDR1 SGDLS and CDR2 YYNGEE come from the germline V gene. The V end was cut by 4 bases, the J end by 5 bases, with 8 bases between. This CDR3 has 12 amino acids.

This chain links TRBV6-1 with TRBJ1-2; D call uncertain. The CDR3 has 14 amino acids. V was cut by 0 bases and J by 4 bases, with 9 bases left in between. The germline V gene encodes CDR1 MNHNS and CDR2 SASEGT. The CDR3 nucleotides read TGTGCCAGCAGTGAAGCAAGGCAGTTCTATGGCTACACCTTC. Protein sequence: CASSEARQFYGYTF.

The chain joins TRBV4-3 to TRBJ2-7, with 8 nucleotides matching TRBD1. The CDR3 is made up of 17 amino acids. CDR1 is LGHNA, CDR2 YSLEER, per germline. After removal of 1 base from V and 1 base from J, the junction contained 9 bases not matched to a gene. Here the CDR3 DNA reads TGCGCCAGCAGCCAAGGTGGGTCCCAGGGGGCGTCCTACGAGCAGTACTTC. Translation: CASSQGGSQGASYEQYF.

The chain combines TRBV2 with TRBJ2-2, with 7 positions matching TRBD1. With 8 bases clipped from V and 0 bases from J, the junction kept 6 bases outside the gene matches. CDR3 length: 15 amino acids. Germline V lookup: CDR1 SNHLY, CDR2 FYNNEI. The CDR3 here is CASRGQPTNTGELFF. CDR3 bases: TGTGCCAGCCGGGGACAGCCTACGAACACCGGGGAGCTGTTTTTT.